This T cell receptor beta chain originates from a study of technical replicates of blood from a handful of donors. Using immunoSEQ multiplex PCR, the repertoire was profiled, and TCRdb retains in-frame clones only, with some absent. Of approximately 70,000 clones detected, around 95% appear once; the ten largest clones hold approximately 0.4%. CDR1 is SGHRS and CDR2 is YFSETQ in the germline V gene. The CDR3 consists of 19 residues. The V and J ends lost 2 bases and 0 bases, in that order; junction bases with no gene match: 13. The clonotype comes from a human donor in good health. Sample: T cells isolated from PBMCs. The chain couples TRBV5-1 to TRBJ2-4, with 8 bases matching TRBD1. The CDR3 spells CASSFGQGSSGLAKNIQYF. CDR3 DNA: TGCGCCAGCAGCTTTGGACAGGGAAGCTCCGGGCTAGCCAAAAACATTCAGTACTTC.